A selection of T cell receptor beta chains follows, all from one sample in a study of blood T cell repertoires in COVID-19. Repertoires were generated with immunoSEQ multiplex PCR, while TCRdb's copy carries only in-frame clones and drops some. The top ten clones hold over 4.5% of a sample with over 90,000 clones, about nine tenths of them seen once. The material sequenced was peripheral blood. These receptors were collected from a man aged 50 to 60 with acute or convalescent COVID-19. Both conserved end residues are part of each CDR3. A D gene is named only where the DNA matches it firmly. Size values are once, few and many counts, or a class for expanded clones, and some rows have none.

clone_size	j_call	v_call	d_call	cdr3_nt	cdr3_aa
.	TRBJ1-3	TRBV6-1	TRBD1	TGTGCCAGCAGTGGGCAGGGGGCCATAAGCTCTGGAAACACCATATATTTT	CASSGQGAISSGNTIYF
.	TRBJ2-5	TRBV5-1	TRBD2	TGCGCCAGCACCTCCTCCGCTAGCGGCGCCGAGACCCAGTACTTC	CASTSSASGAETQYF
once	TRBJ2-7	TRBV30	TRBD1	TGTGCCTGGAGTTCTCGGACAGGGGGCATCCCCTACGAGCAGTACTTC	CAWSSRTGGIPYEQYF
.	TRBJ2-1	TRBV2	TRBD1	TGTGCCAGCAGGCCAGACAGGGGCTACTACAATGAGCAGTTCTTC	CASRPDRGYYNEQFF
.	TRBJ1-3	TRBV18	TRBD1	TGTGCCAGCTCTCAGGACAGGGGGCGGTCTGGAAACACCATATATTTT	CASSQDRGRSGNTIYF
.	TRBJ1-2	TRBV11-1	.	TGTGCCAGCAGCGCAGACAGGTCGAACTATGGCTACACCTTC	CASSADRSNYGYTF
.	TRBJ2-5	TRBV24-1	TRBD1	TGTGCCACCAGCGAGACGGGACAGGGCCCCGAGACCCAGTACTTC	CATSETGQGPETQYF
.	TRBJ2-5	TRBV7-6	TRBD1	TGTGCCAGCAGCTTAGGACAGGGGTTACGGGAGACCCAGTACTTC	CASSLGQGLRETQYF
.	TRBJ2-3	TRBV27	TRBD1	TGTGCCAGCAACCCGATGACAGGGGTCAGCACAGATACGCAGTATTTT	CASNPMTGVSTDTQYF
.	TRBJ1-1	TRBV18	.	TGTGCCAGCGAATCACAGATGAACACTGAAGCTTTCTTT	CASESQMNTEAFF